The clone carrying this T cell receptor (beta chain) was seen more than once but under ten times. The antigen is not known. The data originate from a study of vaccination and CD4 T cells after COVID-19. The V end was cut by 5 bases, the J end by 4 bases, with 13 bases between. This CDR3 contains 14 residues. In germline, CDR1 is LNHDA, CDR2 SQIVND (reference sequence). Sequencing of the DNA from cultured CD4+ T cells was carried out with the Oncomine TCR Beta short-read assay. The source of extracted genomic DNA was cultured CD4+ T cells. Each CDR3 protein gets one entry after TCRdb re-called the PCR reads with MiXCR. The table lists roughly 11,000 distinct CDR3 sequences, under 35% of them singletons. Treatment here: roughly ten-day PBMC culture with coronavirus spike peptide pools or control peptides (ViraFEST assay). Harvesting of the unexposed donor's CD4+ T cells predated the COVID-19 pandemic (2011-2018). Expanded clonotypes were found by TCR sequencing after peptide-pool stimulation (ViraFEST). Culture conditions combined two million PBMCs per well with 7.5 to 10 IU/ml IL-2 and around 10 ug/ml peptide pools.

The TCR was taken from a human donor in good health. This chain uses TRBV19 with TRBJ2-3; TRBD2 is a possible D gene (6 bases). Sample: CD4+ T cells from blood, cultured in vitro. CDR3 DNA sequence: TGTGCCAGTAGTCAAGGAGGGGATGCAGATACGCAGTATTTT. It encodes CASSQGGDADTQYF.